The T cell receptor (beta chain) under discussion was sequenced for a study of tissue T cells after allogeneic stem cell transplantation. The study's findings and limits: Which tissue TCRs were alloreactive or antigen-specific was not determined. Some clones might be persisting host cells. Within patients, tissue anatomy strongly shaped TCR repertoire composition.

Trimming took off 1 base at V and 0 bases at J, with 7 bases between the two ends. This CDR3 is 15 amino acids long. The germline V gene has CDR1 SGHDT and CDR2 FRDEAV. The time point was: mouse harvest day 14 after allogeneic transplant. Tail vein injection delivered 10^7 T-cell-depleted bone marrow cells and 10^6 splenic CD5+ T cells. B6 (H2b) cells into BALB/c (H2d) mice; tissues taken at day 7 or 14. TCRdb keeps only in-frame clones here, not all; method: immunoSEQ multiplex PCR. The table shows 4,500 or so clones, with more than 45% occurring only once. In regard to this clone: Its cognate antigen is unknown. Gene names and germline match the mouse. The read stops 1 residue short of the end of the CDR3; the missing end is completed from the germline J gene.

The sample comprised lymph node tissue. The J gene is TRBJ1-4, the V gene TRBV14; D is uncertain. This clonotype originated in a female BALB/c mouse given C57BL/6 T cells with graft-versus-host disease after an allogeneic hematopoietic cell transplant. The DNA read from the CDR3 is TGTGCCAGCAGTTTCAACAATCTTTCCAACGAAAGATTATTT. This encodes CASSFNNLSNERLF. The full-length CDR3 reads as CASSFNNLSNERLFF.